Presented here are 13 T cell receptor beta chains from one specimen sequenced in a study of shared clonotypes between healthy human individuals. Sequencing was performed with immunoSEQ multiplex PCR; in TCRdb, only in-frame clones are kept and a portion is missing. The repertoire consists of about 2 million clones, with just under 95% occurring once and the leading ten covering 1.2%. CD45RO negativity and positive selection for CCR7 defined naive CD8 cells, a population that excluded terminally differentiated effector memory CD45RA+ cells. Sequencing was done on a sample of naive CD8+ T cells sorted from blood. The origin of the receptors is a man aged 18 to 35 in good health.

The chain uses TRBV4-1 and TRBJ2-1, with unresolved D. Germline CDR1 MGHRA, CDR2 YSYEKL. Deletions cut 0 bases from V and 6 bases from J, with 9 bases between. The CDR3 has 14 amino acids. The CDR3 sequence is CASSQDPGSNEQFF. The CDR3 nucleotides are TGCGCCAGCAGCCAAGATCCAGGTAGCAATGAGCAGTTCTTC.

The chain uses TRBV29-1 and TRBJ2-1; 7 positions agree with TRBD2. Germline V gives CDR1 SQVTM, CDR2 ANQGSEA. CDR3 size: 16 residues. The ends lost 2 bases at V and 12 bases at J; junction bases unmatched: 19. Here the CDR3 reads CSVETLDGGRPFGQFF. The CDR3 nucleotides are TGCAGCGTTGAAACCTTGGACGGCGGGAGACCCTTCGGGCAGTTCTTC.

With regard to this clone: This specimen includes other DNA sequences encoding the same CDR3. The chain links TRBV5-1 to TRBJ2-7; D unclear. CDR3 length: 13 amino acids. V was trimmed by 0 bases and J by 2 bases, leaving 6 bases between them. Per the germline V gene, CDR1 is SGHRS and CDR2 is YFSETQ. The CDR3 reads CASSLADTYEQYF. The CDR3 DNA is TGCGCCAGCAGCTTGGCCGACACCTACGAGCAGTACTTC.

The CDR3 nucleotides read TGTGCCAGCAGTTCGGTGACAGGGGTGTCCTACGAGCAGTACTTC. Residues: CASSSVTGVSYEQYF. This chain joins TRBV28 and TRBJ2-7; 8 nucleotides line up with TRBD1. The V gene's germline CDR1 is MDHEN and CDR2 SYDVKM. V gave up 4 bases and J gave up 1 base; unmatched junction bases: 6. This CDR3 spans 15 amino acids. Supplemented by reference TRBV28 and TRBJ2-7, the full variable domain reads DVKVTQSSRYLVKRTGEKVFLECVQDMDHENMFWYRQDPGLGLRLIYFSYDVKMKEKGDIPEGYSVSREKKERFSLILESASTNQTSMYLCASSSVTGVSYEQYFGPGTRLTVT.

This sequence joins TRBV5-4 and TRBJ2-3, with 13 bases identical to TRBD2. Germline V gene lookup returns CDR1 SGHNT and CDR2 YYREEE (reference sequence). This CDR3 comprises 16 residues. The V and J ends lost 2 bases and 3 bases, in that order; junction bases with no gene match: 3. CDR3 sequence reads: CASSFGTSGTTDTQYF. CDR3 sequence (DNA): TGTGCCAGCAGCTTCGGGACTAGCGGGACTACAGATACGCAGTATTTT.

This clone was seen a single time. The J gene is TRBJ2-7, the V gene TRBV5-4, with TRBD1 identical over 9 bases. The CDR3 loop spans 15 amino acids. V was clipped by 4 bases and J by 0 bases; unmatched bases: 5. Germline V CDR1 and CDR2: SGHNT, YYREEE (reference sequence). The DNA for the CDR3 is TGTGCCAGCAGCCCCGGACAGGGGAACTCCTACGAGCAGTACTTC. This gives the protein CASSPGQGNSYEQYF.

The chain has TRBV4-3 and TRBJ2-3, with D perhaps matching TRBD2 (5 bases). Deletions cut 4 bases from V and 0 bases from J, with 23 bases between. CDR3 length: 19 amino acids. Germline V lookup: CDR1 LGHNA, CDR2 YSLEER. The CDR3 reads CASSPWVSEMGVSTDTQYF. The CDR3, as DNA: TGCGCCAGCAGCCCGTGGGTTAGCGAGATGGGAGTTAGCACAGATACGCAGTATTTT.

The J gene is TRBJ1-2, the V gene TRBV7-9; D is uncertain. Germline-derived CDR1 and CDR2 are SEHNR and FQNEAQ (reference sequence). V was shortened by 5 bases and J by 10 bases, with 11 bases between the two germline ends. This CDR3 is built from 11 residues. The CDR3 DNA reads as TGTGCCAGCAGCGCTACAGCTGACTACACCTTC. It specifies CASSATADYTF.

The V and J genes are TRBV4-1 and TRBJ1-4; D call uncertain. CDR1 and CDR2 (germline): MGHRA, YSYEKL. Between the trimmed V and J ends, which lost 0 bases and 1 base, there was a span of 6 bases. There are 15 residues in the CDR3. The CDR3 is CASSQEAGTNEKLFF. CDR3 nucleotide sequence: TGCGCCAGCAGCCAAGAGGCAGGAACTAATGAAAAACTGTTTTTT.

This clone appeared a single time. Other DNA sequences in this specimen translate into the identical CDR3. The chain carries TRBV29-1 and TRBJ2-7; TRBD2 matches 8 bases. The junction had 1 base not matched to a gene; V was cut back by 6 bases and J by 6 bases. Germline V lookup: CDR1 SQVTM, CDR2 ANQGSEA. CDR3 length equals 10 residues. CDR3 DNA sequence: TGCAGCGTCGGGGGGGGCGAGCAGTACTTC. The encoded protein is CSVGGGEQYF.

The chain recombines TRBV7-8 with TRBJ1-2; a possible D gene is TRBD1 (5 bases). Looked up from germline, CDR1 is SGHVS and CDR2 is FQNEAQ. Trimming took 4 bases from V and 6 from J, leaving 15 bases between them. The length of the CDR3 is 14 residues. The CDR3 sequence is CASSYQGGADGYTF. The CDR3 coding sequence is TGTGCCAGCAGCTATCAGGGCGGGGCAGATGGCTACACCTTC.

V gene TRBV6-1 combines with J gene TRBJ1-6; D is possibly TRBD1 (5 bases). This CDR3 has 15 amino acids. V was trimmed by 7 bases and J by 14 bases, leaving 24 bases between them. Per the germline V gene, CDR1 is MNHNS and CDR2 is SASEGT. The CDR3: CASNPLDSLRESLHF. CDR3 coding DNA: TGTGCCAGCAACCCCCTAGACAGCCTCCGGGAGTCCCTCCACTTT.

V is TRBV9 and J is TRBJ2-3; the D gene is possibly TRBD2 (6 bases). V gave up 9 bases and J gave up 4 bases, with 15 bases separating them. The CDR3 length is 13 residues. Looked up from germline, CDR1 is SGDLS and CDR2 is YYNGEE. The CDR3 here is CATLGGGPDTQYF. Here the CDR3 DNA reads TGTGCCACACTTGGGGGAGGTCCAGATACGCAGTATTTT.